This TCR beta chain is drawn from a study of T cell responses to AZD1222 COVID-19 vaccine. Whole-study findings and limits: Spike-wide vaccine-associated CD4 TCRs dominated at 160-218 and 743-854. Baseline seropositivity occurred in only six AZD1222 recipients. Unmutated variant regions reportedly attract nearly half of all spike-specific TCRs.

This clone was found once. The antigen is undetermined. Profiled with immunoSEQ multiplex PCR; TCRdb holds only in-frame clones, not every one. The data show 70,000 to 95,000 clones, about 90% seen once. This CDR3 has 14 amino acids. Germline V CDR1 and CDR2: MDHEN, SYDVKM. The V gene lost 8 bases and the J gene lost 1 base, with 9 bases spanning the gap. The TCR was taken from an adult in good health. The source material was peripheral blood, sampled on day 0 of MenACWY control vaccination. This chain links TRBV28 with TRBJ1-6; D is undetermined. CDR3 DNA: TGTGCCAGCCACGTACAGTCCTATAATTCACCCCTCCACTTT. Translation gives CASHVQSYNSPLHF.